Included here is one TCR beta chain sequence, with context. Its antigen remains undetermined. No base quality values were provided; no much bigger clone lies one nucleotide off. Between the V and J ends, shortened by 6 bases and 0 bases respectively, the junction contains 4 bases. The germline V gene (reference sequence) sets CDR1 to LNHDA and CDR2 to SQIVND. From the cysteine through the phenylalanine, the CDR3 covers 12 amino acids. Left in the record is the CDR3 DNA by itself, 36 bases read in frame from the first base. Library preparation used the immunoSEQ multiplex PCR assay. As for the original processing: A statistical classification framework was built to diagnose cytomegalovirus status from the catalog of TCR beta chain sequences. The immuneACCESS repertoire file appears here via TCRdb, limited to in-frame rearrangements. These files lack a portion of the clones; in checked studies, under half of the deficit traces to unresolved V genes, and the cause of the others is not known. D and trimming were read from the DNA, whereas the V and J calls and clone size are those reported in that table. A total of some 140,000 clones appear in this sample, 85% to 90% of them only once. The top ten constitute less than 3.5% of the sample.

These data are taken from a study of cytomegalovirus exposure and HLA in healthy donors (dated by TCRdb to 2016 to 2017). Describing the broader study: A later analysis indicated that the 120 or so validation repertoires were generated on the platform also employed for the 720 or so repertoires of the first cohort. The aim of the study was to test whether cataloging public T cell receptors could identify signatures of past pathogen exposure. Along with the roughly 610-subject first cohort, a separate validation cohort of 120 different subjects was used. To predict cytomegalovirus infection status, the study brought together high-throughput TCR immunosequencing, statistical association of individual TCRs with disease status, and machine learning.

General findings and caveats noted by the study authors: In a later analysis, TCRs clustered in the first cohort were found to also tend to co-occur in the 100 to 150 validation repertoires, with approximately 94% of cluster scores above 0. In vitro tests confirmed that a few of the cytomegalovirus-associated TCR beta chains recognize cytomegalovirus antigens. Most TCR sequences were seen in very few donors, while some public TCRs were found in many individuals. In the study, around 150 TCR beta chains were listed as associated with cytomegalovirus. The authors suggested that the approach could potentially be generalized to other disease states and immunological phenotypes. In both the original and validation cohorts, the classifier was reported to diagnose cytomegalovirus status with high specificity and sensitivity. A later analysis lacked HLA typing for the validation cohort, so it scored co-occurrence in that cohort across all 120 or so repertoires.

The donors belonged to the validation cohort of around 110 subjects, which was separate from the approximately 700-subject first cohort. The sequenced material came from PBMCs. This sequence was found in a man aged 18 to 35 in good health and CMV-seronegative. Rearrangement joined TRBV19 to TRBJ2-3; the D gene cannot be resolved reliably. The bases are TGTGCCAGTAGGGCTAGCACAGATACGCAGTATTTT. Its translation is CASRASTDTQYF. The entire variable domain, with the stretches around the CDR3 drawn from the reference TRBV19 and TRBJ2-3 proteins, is DGGITQSPKYLFRKEGQNVTLSCEQNLNHDAMYWYRQDPGQGLRLIYYSQIVNDFQKGDIAEGYSVSREKKESFPLTVTSAQKNPTAFYLCASRASTDTQYFGPGTRLTVL.